The 22 T cell receptor beta chains below come from one sample, sequenced in a study of T-cell reconstitution after alpha-beta-depleted transplantation in children. Library preparation (for TCRbeta) was performed with unique molecular identifiers. TCRdb re-called the PCR reads through MiXCR, storing one row per CDR3 protein. Counted here are tens of thousands of distinct CDR3 sequences, roughly 13% occurring once; the ten biggest clones make up around 26%. Material: PBMCs, mostly from graft donor cells, obtained 180 days after TCRalphabeta/CD19-depleted stem cell transplant. The receptors derive from a male patient aged 2-15 years who had a stem cell transplant for acute lymphoblastic leukemia, so the T cells may come from the graft donor.

This chain links TRBV5-6 with TRBJ1-6; possibly TRBD1 for D (6 bases). Germline values: CDR1 SGHDT, CDR2 YYEEEE. V lost 5 bases, J lost 17 bases, and 17 bases lay in between. The CDR3 runs to 12 residues. In nucleotides, the CDR3 is TGTGCCAGCAGGCGCCGGGACACGGTAATCCACTTT. The encoded protein is CASRRRDTVIHF.

The sample holds a few counts of this clonotype. V is TRBV4-2 and J is TRBJ2-7, with a possible D match to TRBD2 (6 bases). The CDR3 contains 14 residues. V was cut by 3 bases and J by 0 bases, with 9 bases left in between. Per the germline V gene, CDR1 is LGHNA and CDR2 is YNFKEQ. The CDR3 nucleotides are TGTGCCAGCAGCCAGGGGACTCCCTCCTACGAGCAGTACTTC. It specifies CASSQGTPSYEQYF.

This clonotype has more than one count but fewer than ten. The CDR3 nucleotides read TGTGCCAGCAGCCCTAGCGGGAGGGCCGGGGCCAACGTCCTGACTTTC. Its translation: CASSPSGRAGANVLTF. This chain uses TRBV11-2 with TRBJ2-6, with TRBD2 matching 12 bases. This CDR3 spans 16 amino acids. V was pared by 5 bases and J by 4 bases, with 3 bases of the junction left unmatched. CDR1 and CDR2 (germline): SGHAT, FQNNGV. Combining the CDR3 with reference TRBV11-2 and TRBJ2-6 gives the whole variable domain EAGVAQSPRYKIIEKRQSVAFWCNPISGHATLYWYQQILGQGPKLLIQFQNNGVVDDSQLPKDRFSAERLKGVDSTLKIQPAKLEDSAVYLCASSPSGRAGANVLTFGAGSRLTVL.

This clonotype was picked up a small number of times. The V gene is TRBV12-3 or TRBV12-4, the J gene TRBJ2-7, with 12 nucleotides matching TRBD2. With 1 base clipped from V and 1 base from J, the junction kept 2 bases outside the gene matches. This CDR3 is built from 16 residues. The CDR3 here is CASSLETSGSSYEQYF. In DNA, the CDR3 is TGTGCCAGCAGTTTAGAGACTAGCGGGAGTTCCTACGAGCAGTACTTC.

This clonotype has only a few counts. Here the CDR3 DNA reads TGTGCCAGCAGTTTCCCCTCTCGACAGAACACTGAAGCTTTCTTT. Translated: CASSFPSRQNTEAFF. This sequence joins TRBV28 and TRBJ1-1; D ambiguous. Trimming took 3 bases from V and 1 from J, leaving 12 bases between them. The germline gives CDR1 MDHEN, CDR2 SYDVKM. This CDR3 is built from 15 residues.

This clonotype appeared a few times. The CDR3 spells CASSSSSGNTIYF. CDR3 DNA: TGCGCCAGCAGCTCGAGCTCTGGAAACACCATATATTTT. The V gene is TRBV4-3, the J gene TRBJ1-3, with D unresolved. Germline V gives CDR1 LGHNA, CDR2 YSLEER. V was shortened by 5 bases and J by 0 bases, with 5 bases between the two germline ends. This CDR3 spans 13 amino acids.

The sample holds a few counts of this clonotype. This chain uses TRBV6-5 with TRBJ2-3, with 8 nucleotides matching TRBD2. Germline values: CDR1 MNHEY, CDR2 SVGAGI. With V trimmed by 4 bases and J by 3 bases, 6 bases remained unmatched. The CDR3 length is 15 residues. The CDR3 DNA is TGTGCCAGCAGTTTCTTAGCGGGAAGGACAGATACGCAGTATTTT. Its protein product is CASSFLAGRTDTQYF.

This clonotype was detected a few times. The chain employs TRBV24-1 and TRBJ2-1; D gene uncertain. Trimming cost V 4 bases and J 10 bases, with 13 bases left between them. Germline V gene lookup returns CDR1 KGHDR and CDR2 SFDVKD. The CDR3 totals 13 residues. CDR3 loop: CATSEGFDGEQFF. The CDR3 DNA is TGTGCCACCAGTGAAGGGTTCGACGGAGAGCAGTTCTTC.

The V gene is TRBV5-1, the J gene TRBJ2-7; possibly TRBD1 for D (6 bases). Per the germline V gene, CDR1 is SGHRS and CDR2 is YFSETQ. V was clipped by 4 bases and J by 7 bases, with 15 bases between them. This CDR3 has 13 residues. CDR3 amino acids: CASSIIQGKEQYF. For the CDR3, the DNA is TGCGCCAGCAGCATTATACAGGGTAAGGAGCAGTACTTC.

V and J are TRBV11-2 and TRBJ2-7; no clear D. V was clipped by 0 bases and J by 0 bases, with 9 bases between them. CDR1 is SGHAT, CDR2 FQNNGV, per germline. This CDR3 has 15 residues. This CDR3 is CASSLEGSLSYEQYF. DNA for the CDR3: TGTGCCAGCAGCTTAGAGGGTTCGCTCTCCTACGAGCAGTACTTC. Full variable domain (rest looked up from reference TRBV11-2 and TRBJ2-7): EAGVAQSPRYKIIEKRQSVAFWCNPISGHATLYWYQQILGQGPKLLIQFQNNGVVDDSQLPKDRFSAERLKGVDSTLKIQPAKLEDSAVYLCASSLEGSLSYEQYFGPGTRLTVT.

This clonotype was seen more than once but under ten times. This rearrangement joins TRBV11-3 to TRBJ2-5; 9 nucleotides line up with TRBD1. There are 14 residues in the CDR3. In germline, CDR1 is SGHNT, CDR2 YENEEA. V was clipped by 5 bases and J by 4 bases; unmatched bases: 5. CDR3 nucleotides: TGTGCCAGCAGCCGAACAGGGGGCGTAGAGACCCAGTACTTC. It codes for CASSRTGGVETQYF.

This clonotype was detected a few times. The chain is built from TRBV28 and TRBJ2-2; a weak D match, TRBD1 (6 bases). V lost 8 bases to trimming and J lost 1 base, with 14 bases between them. CDR1 and CDR2 (germline): MDHEN, SYDVKM. CDR3 length: 15 residues. The CDR3 nucleotides are TGTGCCAGCGGCCCGGGACACAGGAACACCGGGGAGCTGTTTTTT. Its protein is CASGPGHRNTGELFF.

This clonotype appeared a few times. The gene calls are TRBV10-3 and TRBJ1-5; 7 positions match TRBD1. J gave up 2 bases and V 5 bases, and 3 bases lay outside the gene matches. This CDR3 has 14 amino acids. The germline V gene has CDR1 ENHRY and CDR2 SYGVKD. The CDR3 spells CAISRQGGNQPQHF. The CDR3 DNA reads as TGTGCCATCAGTCGACAGGGAGGCAATCAGCCCCAGCATTTT.

In this sample, this clonotype is large (0.1 to 1%). The chain recombines TRBV4-2 with TRBJ2-7; D gene ambiguous. The germline CDR1 and CDR2 sequences are LGHNA and YNFKEQ. Between the trimmed V and J ends, which lost 3 bases and 3 bases, there was a span of 12 bases. This CDR3 is built from 14 residues. The CDR3 nucleotides read TGTGCCAGCAGCCAGCCAGACGGAGACTACGAGCAGTACTTC. Encoded protein: CASSQPDGDYEQYF.

Many counts were recorded for this clonotype. The rearrangement uses TRBV4-2 and TRBJ2-7, with 8 bases matching TRBD2. Trimming cost V 2 bases and J 3 bases; bases outside gene matches: 9. The length of the CDR3 is 16 residues. Germline CDR1 and CDR2: LGHNA and YNFKEQ. In nucleotides, the CDR3 is TGTGCCAGCAGCCAAACATCACTAGCGGCATACTACGAGCAGTACTTC. Translating it yields CASSQTSLAAYYEQYF.

This clonotype was recorded a few times. The chain has TRBV11-2 and TRBJ2-6, with D tentatively TRBD1 (6 bases). This CDR3 contains 19 residues. Germline loops: CDR1 SGHAT, CDR2 FQNNGV. V shed 5 bases and J shed 0 bases, with 20 bases lying between them. The CDR3 loop is CASSLYAGQIYSGANVLTF. As DNA, the CDR3 is TGTGCCAGCAGCCTTTACGCCGGACAGATTTACTCTGGGGCCAACGTCCTGACTTTC.

This clonotype was seen at least ten times. The CDR3 region has the DNA TGCAGTGCTAGAGATGGGGGTACTTTTATCTACAATGAGCAGTTCTTC. The encoded protein is CSARDGGTFIYNEQFF. The J gene is TRBJ2-1, the V gene TRBV20-1; D possibly uses TRBD1 or TRBD2 (5 bases each). From germline, CDR1 is DFQATT and CDR2 SNEGSKA (reference sequence). This CDR3 has 16 amino acids. V lost 0 bases, J lost 3 bases, and 15 bases lay in between.

The gene calls are TRBV5-1 and TRBJ2-3; no clear D gene. The germline V gene has CDR1 SGHRS and CDR2 YFSETQ. The ends were cut back, 0 bases at V and 3 bases at J, with 8 bases in the middle. The CDR3 is made up of 14 amino acids. For the CDR3, the DNA is TGCGCCAGCAGCTTGGTCCGGTTGACAGATACGCAGTATTTT. Residues: CASSLVRLTDTQYF.

The J gene is TRBJ1-1, the V gene TRBV10-3; 9 positions agree with TRBD1. Germline assignment: CDR1 ENHRY and CDR2 SYGVKD. V gave up 10 bases and J gave up 0 bases; unmatched junction bases: 9. The CDR3 loop spans 15 amino acids. The CDR3 nucleotides are TGTGCCACGGGACAGGGTCCCTCGTTGAACACTGAAGCTTTCTTT. Protein sequence: CATGQGPSLNTEAFF.

This clonotype was seen only a few times. The chain uses TRBV7-9 and TRBJ1-2; the match to TRBD1 covers 10 bases. Unmatched junction bases numbered 8, after V lost 8 bases and J lost 8 bases. Germline values: CDR1 SEHNR, CDR2 FQNEAQ (reference sequence). The CDR3 runs to 13 residues. CDR3 region: CASASTGGSGYTF. CDR3 sequence (DNA): TGTGCCAGCGCCTCGACAGGGGGCAGCGGCTACACCTTC.

The V call is TRBV4-1, the J call TRBJ2-1; 15 bases match TRBD2. Trimming removed 3 bases from V and 7 bases from J; junction bases left unmatched: 7. The CDR3 sequence is 17 residues long. Germline assignment: CDR1 MGHRA and CDR2 YSYEKL. The CDR3 here is CASSHPLGLAGGNEQFF. The CDR3 DNA sequence: TGCGCCAGCAGCCACCCGCTAGGACTAGCGGGGGGGAATGAGCAGTTCTTC.

J is TRBJ2-5 and V is TRBV29-1; 12 positions match TRBD2. J was trimmed by 2 bases and V by 4 bases; bases with no gene match: 5. The germline V gene has CDR1 SQVTM and CDR2 ANQGSEA. CDR3 length equals 15 residues. The CDR3 coding sequence is TGCAGCGTTGGTCTAGCGGGGGGGCGGCAAGAGACCCAGTACTTC. This translates into CSVGLAGGRQETQYF.